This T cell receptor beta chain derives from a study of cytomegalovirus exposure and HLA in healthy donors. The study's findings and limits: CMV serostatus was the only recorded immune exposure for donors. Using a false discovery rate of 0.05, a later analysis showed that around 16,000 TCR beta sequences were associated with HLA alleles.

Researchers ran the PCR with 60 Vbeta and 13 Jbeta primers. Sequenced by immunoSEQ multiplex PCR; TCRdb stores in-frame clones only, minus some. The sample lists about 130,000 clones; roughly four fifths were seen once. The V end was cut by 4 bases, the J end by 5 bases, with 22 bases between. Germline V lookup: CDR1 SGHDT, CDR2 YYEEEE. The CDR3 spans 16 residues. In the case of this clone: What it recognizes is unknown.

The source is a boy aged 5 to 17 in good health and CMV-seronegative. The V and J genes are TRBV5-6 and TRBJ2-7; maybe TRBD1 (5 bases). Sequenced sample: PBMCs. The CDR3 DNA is TGTGCCAGCAGCCGACTTCTAGTAGGGGATTCGGACGAGCAGTACTTC. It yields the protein CASSRLLVGDSDEQYF.